The present entry profiles one TCR beta chain with its context. The record originates from a study of blood T cell repertoires in COVID-19. Whole-study context: COVID-19 samples collected from the United States, Italy and Spain covered acute and convalescent phases.

In the study's own analysis: Cell counts per sample came from amplifying reference gene primers. Here immunoSEQ multiplex PCR was the method, and the copy in TCRdb shows in-frame clones only, minus some. The V and J calls and clone size are taken from that table; D and trimming were inferred from the DNA. The sample contains around 300,000 clones, roughly 86% of which appear only once. This CDR3 region has 17 residues. The V and J ends lost 2 bases and 0 bases respectively, with 15 bases between them. The chain is built from TRBV23-1 and TRBJ2-3, with D possibly being TRBD1 (6 bases). TRBV23-1 is reported as an ORF; its role is uncertain. The clonotype originates from a young man with active or convalescent COVID-19. Sample: peripheral blood. The CDR3 DNA follows: TGCGCCAGCAGTCAAATTTTGGACAGCGCTAGCACAGATACGCAGTATTTT. It is translated as CASSQILDSASTDTQYF.